Listed below are T cell receptor beta chains from one sample, sequenced in a study of blood T cell repertoires in COVID-19. The protocol was immunoSEQ multiplex PCR, while the TCRdb copy is restricted to in-frame clones and leaves out a portion. This sample has under 450,000 clones, with approximately 88% found just once. What was sequenced was peripheral blood. All receptors derive from a woman between 45 and 60 years old with COVID-19, enrolled during active disease. CDR3s include the opening cysteine and the closing phenylalanine or tryptophan. The order of the fields is clone size, D gene, V gene, J gene, CDR3 protein, CDR3 DNA. A D gene is named only where the DNA matches it firmly. Clone size appears in some rows only: once, few, many, or a class for an expanded clone.

>-|-|TRBV3-1/TRBV3-2|TRBJ1-2
CASSQDSGGVYGYTF
TGTGCCAGCAGCCAAGATTCGGGAGGGGTCTATGGCTACACCTTC
>-|-|TRBV11-1|TRBJ1-6
CASSVYHSPTAPLHF
TGTGCCAGCAGCGTCTACCACTCCCCGACAGCACCCCTCCACTTT
>once|TRBD1|TRBV4-1|TRBJ2-7
CASSHGEQGASYEQYF
TGCGCCAGCAGCCACGGCGAACAGGGGGCCTCTTACGAGCAGTACTTC
>-|-|TRBV14|TRBJ1-2
CASSPGIGYNYGYTF
TGTGCCAGCAGCCCCGGGATCGGATATAACTATGGCTACACCTTC
>-|-|TRBV6-5|TRBJ2-5
CASSSTYQETQYF
TGTGCCAGCAGTTCTACGTACCAAGAGACCCAGTACTTC
>-|-|TRBV19|TRBJ2-4
CASSIDPRNIQYF
TGTGCCAGTAGTATAGATCCCCGAAACATTCAGTACTTC
>-|TRBD1|TRBV6-5|TRBJ2-2
CASSDRGSTGELFF
TGTGCCAGCAGCGACAGGGGATCCACCGGGGAGCTGTTTTTT
>-|-|TRBV5-4|TRBJ2-7
CASSLGQGLGEQYF
TGTGCCAGCAGCTTGGGGCAGGGACTTGGCGAGCAGTACTTC
>-|TRBD1|TRBV5-1|TRBJ1-2
CASSPTGNNYGYTF
TGCGCCAGCAGCCCGACAGGGAATAACTATGGCTACACCTTC
>-|TRBD1|TRBV29-1|TRBJ2-1
CSVAGTGGSNEQFF
TGCAGCGTCGCCGGGACAGGGGGGTCGAATGAGCAGTTCTTC
>-|-|TRBV25-1|TRBJ2-7
CASSEYGGYEQYF
TGTGCCAGCAGTGAATATGGAGGCTACGAGCAGTACTTC
>-|-|TRBV5-5|TRBJ1-1
CASSLQKMNTEAFF
TGTGCCAGCAGCTTGCAGAAAATGAACACTGAAGCTTTCTTT
>-|-|TRBV9|TRBJ2-7
CASSDRDSSSYEQYF
TGTGCCAGCAGCGACCGGGACTCGTCGTCCTACGAGCAGTACTTC
>once|-|TRBV19|TRBJ1-2
CASSTRTTGHYGYTF
TGTGCCAGTAGTACGCGTACTACAGGGCACTATGGCTACACCTTC
>-|-|TRBV7-8|TRBJ1-1
CASSLVNRFMNTEAFF
TGTGCCAGCAGCTTAGTGAACAGATTCATGAACACTGAAGCTTTCTTT
>-|-|TRBV3-1/TRBV3-2|TRBJ1-5
CASSQDTGTQPQHF
TGTGCCAGCAGCCAAGATACAGGGACTCAGCCCCAGCATTTT
>-|-|TRBV4-2|TRBJ1-3
CATESVSGNTIYF
TGTGCCACGGAGAGCGTCTCTGGAAACACCATATATTTT
>-|-|TRBV5-1|TRBJ2-2
CASRVQSTANTGELFF
TGCGCCAGCCGAGTCCAATCGACAGCGAACACCGGGGAGCTGTTTTTT
>few|-|TRBV12-3/TRBV12-4|TRBJ1-1
CASSLPGGNPFF
TGTGCCAGCAGCCTTCCGGGAGGGAATCCTTTCTTT
>-|-|TRBV2|TRBJ1-3
CASSNRGNTIYF
TGTGCCAGCAGTAACAGGGGAAACACCATATATTTT
>-|TRBD2|TRBV5-1|TRBJ2-5
CASSWGTSSYTNEETQYF
TGCGCCAGCAGCTGGGGGACTAGCTCCTATACGAATGAAGAGACCCAGTACTTC
>-|-|TRBV18|TRBJ1-1
CASSPQGPLTEAFF
TGTGCCAGCTCACCACAGGGGCCTCTCACTGAAGCTTTCTTT
>once|-|TRBV5-1|TRBJ2-7
CASSLAAQPRAYEQYF
TGCGCCAGCAGCTTGGCTGCCCAGCCGAGGGCCTACGAGCAGTACTTC
>-|-|TRBV19|TRBJ1-1
CASSLNRVREDTEAFF
TGTGCCAGTAGTCTCAACAGGGTACGTGAGGACACTGAAGCTTTCTTT
>-|-|TRBV5-6|TRBJ1-2
CASRPEPGANYGYTF
TGTGCCAGCAGACCCGAGCCGGGGGCTAACTATGGCTACACCTTC
>-|-|TRBV7-9|TRBJ2-2
CATTIGDTGELFF
TGTGCCACCACCATCGGGGACACCGGGGAGCTGTTTTTT
>-|TRBD1|TRBV9|TRBJ1-2
CASSVGFTGGNYGYTF
TGTGCCAGCAGCGTAGGCTTCACAGGGGGTAACTATGGCTACACCTTC
>-|-|TRBV29-1|TRBJ2-3
CSGGASDTQYF
TGCAGCGGTGGGGCGTCAGATACGCAGTATTTT
>-|-|TRBV6-6|TRBJ2-3
CASSYGLSTDTQYF
TGTGCCAGCAGTTACGGACTAAGCACAGATACGCAGTATTTT
>-|TRBD1|TRBV5-5|TRBJ1-5
CASSLDRGRNQPQHF
TGTGCCAGCAGCCTCGACAGGGGTCGAAATCAGCCCCAGCATTTT
>-|TRBD1|TRBV28|TRBJ1-2
CASRLTGGDYGYTF
TGTGCCAGCAGACTGACAGGGGGGGACTATGGCTACACCTTC
>-|-|TRBV2|TRBJ2-2
CASTERTSNTGELFF
TGTGCCAGCACTGAGCGGACTTCGAACACCGGGGAGCTGTTTTTT
>once|-|TRBV19|TRBJ2-5
CAAGMWGRTQYF
TGTGCCGCCGGAATGTGGGGCCGGACCCAGTACTTC
>-|-|TRBV9|TRBJ2-3
CASSVGQGGIDTQYF
TGTGCCAGCAGCGTAGGCCAGGGTGGGATAGATACGCAGTATTTT
>-|TRBD1|TRBV7-9|TRBJ2-7
CASSLIQGASYEQYF
TGTGCCAGCAGCTTAATCCAGGGGGCGTCCTACGAGCAGTACTTC
>-|TRBD1|TRBV28|TRBJ1-2
CASVTIQGAVGYTF
TGTGCCAGCGTAACAATACAGGGGGCGGTGGGCTACACCTTC
>-|-|TRBV5-1|TRBJ2-7
CASSPTRKAYEQYF
TGCGCCAGCAGCCCTACTAGAAAAGCCTACGAGCAGTACTTC
>-|-|TRBV30|TRBJ1-3
CACPRGGNSGNTIYF
TGTGCCTGTCCTAGGGGGGGGAACTCTGGAAACACCATATATTTT
>once|-|TRBV5-1|TRBJ2-2
CASSLAGGQGARTGELFF
TGCGCCAGCAGCTTGGCCGGGGGGCAGGGGGCGAGGACCGGGGAGCTGTTTTTT
>-|TRBD2|TRBV11-3|TRBJ2-3
CASSRGGSVSTDTQYF
TGTGCCAGCAGCCGCGGGGGGTCGGTTAGCACAGATACGCAGTATTTT
>-|-|TRBV6-2/TRBV6-3|TRBJ2-1
CASSRALEQFF
TGTGCCAGCAGTCGCGCGCTTGAGCAGTTCTTC
>-|TRBD2|TRBV10-2|TRBJ2-2
CASRVSGGGDTGELFF
TGCGCCAGCAGGGTTAGCGGGGGAGGGGACACCGGGGAGCTGTTTTTT
>-|-|TRBV24-1|TRBJ1-5
CATSDSNQPQHF
TGTGCCACCAGTGACTCGAATCAGCCCCAGCATTTT
>few|-|TRBV1|TRBJ1-3
CTSSHHRVVFSGNTIYF
TGCACCAGCAGCCATCACAGAGTTGTTTTCTCTGGAAACACCATATATTTT
>-|TRBD2|TRBV18|TRBJ2-1
CASSPRGGEQFF
TGTGCCAGCTCACCACGGGGGGGTGAGCAGTTCTTC
>-|-|TRBV4-1|TRBJ2-7
CASSQDPASSYEQYF
TGCGCCAGCAGCCAAGATCCGGCTAGCTCCTACGAGCAGTACTTC
>-|-|TRBV7-5|TRBJ1-2
CASSSPPQGGYTF
TGTGCCAGCAGCTCCCCACCTCAGGGGGGCTACACCTTC
>-|-|TRBV19|TRBJ2-2
CATIGAGWGTGELFF
TGTGCCACCATAGGGGCAGGATGGGGTACCGGGGAGCTGTTTTTT
>-|-|TRBV3-1/TRBV3-2|TRBJ2-6
CASSQPGRKGANVLTF
TGTGCCAGCAGCCAGCCAGGAAGGAAAGGGGCCAACGTCCTGACTTTC
>-|-|TRBV5-1|TRBJ2-2
CASSLRGNTGELFF
TGCGCCAGCAGCCTCAGGGGCAACACCGGGGAGCTGTTTTTT
>-|-|TRBV20-1|TRBJ1-2
CSARGERGYTF
TGCAGTGCTAGAGGCGAGCGTGGCTACACCTTC
>-|TRBD1|TRBV24-1|TRBJ1-4
CATSEDTGGAANEKLFF
TGTGCCACCAGTGAGGACACAGGGGGCGCAGCTAATGAAAAACTGTTTTTT
>-|-|TRBV7-3|TRBJ1-2
CASSLTTGQGGGYTF
TGTGCCAGCAGCTTAACGACGGGCCAGGGAGGTGGCTACACCTTC
>-|-|TRBV24-1|TRBJ2-7
CATSDSAGIPYEQYF
TGTGCCACCAGTGATTCAGCAGGCATTCCCTACGAGCAGTACTTC
>-|TRBD1|TRBV28|TRBJ1-2
CASSLRQGYGYTF
TGTGCCAGCAGCCTAAGACAGGGATATGGCTACACCTTC